This entry concerns a single T cell receptor beta chain. Generated by immunoSEQ multiplex PCR, the TCRdb table keeps only in-frame clones and is missing some. Altogether about 2.4 million clones are present, approximately 93% being singletons, with the ten largest covering about 0.39%. The CDR3 loop spans 16 amino acids. Trimming left V 1 base short and J 2 bases short, with 9 bases between. The V gene's germline CDR1 is LNHNV and CDR2 YYDKDF (reference sequence). This entry belongs to a study of shared clonotypes between healthy human individuals. This chain uses TRBV15 with TRBJ1-6; a weak D match, TRBD1 (6 bases). The sequence was obtained from a man younger than 35 in good health. Some clones in this sample may be carry-over from other donors' samples. Sequencing input: naive CD4+ T cells from PBMCs. This sample's subset: CD45RA+ positively selected. The CDR3 region is CATSRGTATYNSPLHF. Here the CDR3 DNA reads TGTGCCACCAGCAGAGGGACAGCTACCTATAATTCACCCCTCCACTTT.